This T cell receptor (beta chain) was observed in a study of technical replicates of blood from four donors. Sequencing used immunoSEQ multiplex PCR; TCRdb keeps in-frame clones, though not all of them. Among under 100,000 clones, roughly 94% were seen once, and the ten largest hold around 0.24%. The TCR was taken from a human donor in good health. The specimen was T cells isolated from PBMCs.

The CDR3 DNA is TGTGCCAGCAGCTTAGAAGCGGGGAGCTCCTATAATTCACCCCTCCACTTT. Protein: CASSLEAGSSYNSPLHF. The chain employs TRBV7-9 and TRBJ1-6; D unclear. The V gene's germline CDR1 is SEHNR and CDR2 FQNEAQ (reference sequence). The CDR3 loop spans 17 amino acids. V lost 1 base to trimming and J lost 0 bases, with 10 bases between them.